The sequence of this TCR beta chain was determined in a study of shared clonotypes between healthy human individuals (dated by TCRdb to about 2020). Some background on the complete study: Two women and three men aged 18 to 49 years were included in the cohort. For each donor, CD4 naive and CD4 memory were each given three plates, CD8 naive was given two plates, and CD8 memory was given one plate. To estimate repertoire size and how much clonotypes are shared between individuals, the study performed deep sequencing of blood TCR repertoires from a handful of healthy adults. Different laboratories and diverse techniques were used to prepare libraries and sequence TCR repertoires, to increase sequencing depth and limit assay-specific biases. Between about 0.94 and 8.9 billion PBMCs per donor were obtained by leukapheresis.

This clone was recorded only once. This clone's antigen is unknown. Base qualities are not provided; no much larger clone lies one nucleotide away. Donors were healthy HIV-negative adults with no recently reported acute infections or vaccinations. Every donor was a Caucasian adult residing in Nashville, Tennessee, USA. CD4+ T cells were enriched through magnetic negative selection, after which naive cells were positively selected on CD45RA and the remaining negative fraction served as the memory subset. Blood was collected by leukapheresis, and PBMCs were isolated by Ficoll-Histopaque density gradient centrifugation and then cryopreserved in liquid nitrogen vapor phase. Analytical flow cytometry was used to check the purity and quantity of each magnetically sorted T cell population. From each sorted fraction, genomic DNA was isolated and quantified by UV absorbance on a Nanodrop 2000c. Including the terminal cysteine and phenylalanine, the CDR3 comprises 14 residues. Only CDR3 DNA remains: 42 bases, in frame from the first base. CDR1 SNHLY and CDR2 FYNNEI were looked up in the germline V gene. V has 8 bases trimmed and J has 4 bases trimmed; junction bases matching no gene number 7.

Using the deep immunoSEQ assay, multiplex PCR amplified TCR CDR3 regions from genomic DNA. Genomic DNA extracted from each cell subset was distributed evenly over all wells of several immunoSEQ 96-well plates, and each plate served as one replicate. For sorted subsets, each replicate PCR was loaded with about 0.2 ug genomic DNA, equivalent to some 31,000 T cell genomes. Purified libraries were measured with a Qubit 3.0 fluorometer, size-checked on a Bioanalyzer 2100, and measured again with the KAPA Library Quantification kit. Every immunoSEQ 96-well plate was sequenced on a separate single-read 150-cycle Illumina NextSeq 550 flow cell. The study's processing was this. Because the immunoSEQ output included only junctional sequences and no quality scores, the filtering could not be the same as the filtering used for full-length reads. Sequences were annotated with PyIR, a Python wrapper for IgBLAST v1.9, and V/J genes and CDR3 were assigned using IMGT germline references. Any read was removed if the V/J assignment was weak (E-value above 1e-6), the CDR3 was missing, or the read contained stop codons, out-of-frame junctions, or ambiguous translated residues. V3J clonotypes were defined as sequences sharing the same inferred V gene, J gene, and CDR3 amino acid sequence. Percentage overlap between repertoires was computed as shared unique clonotypes divided by the size of the smaller repertoire. RTK rarefaction, the Chao1 estimator, and Recon v2.1 estimates of unobserved clonotypes were used to assess repertoire richness. OLGA was used to compute generation probabilities for all TCRbeta clonotypes that the gDNA method yielded from a handful of donors. Imported from immuneACCESS, the table was reduced by TCRdb to in-frame sequences with V and J called. These copies leave out some clones; in studies compared against another copy, an unresolved V gene accounts for under half, and the cause of the remainder is not known. The D gene and trimming were derived from the DNA, and the V and J assignments and clone size from that table. Present in this sample are some 1 million clones, 65% to 75% of which were seen just once. The ten largest clones add up to approximately 1.5% of the sample.

Study-wide conclusions, independent of this receptor: Compared with non-shared clonotypes, clonotypes shared by all four sorted-subset donors had higher generation probabilities. Even with the large sequencing depth, rarefaction of the sorted-subset datasets indicated that sequencing was incomplete. Naive subsets generally had larger estimated clonotype richness than memory subsets did. Sharing across four donors was observed for around 5% of naive CD4, about 4% of naive CD8, 2% to 2.5% of memory CD4, and about 0.4% of memory CD8 clonotypes. Because the study included only a small number of donors, the genetic and exposure-history diversity represented was limited. Based on pairwise subsampling, the degree of clonotype sharing among donors was expected to be affected by sequencing depth. Only blood was sampled, and tissue TCR repertoires likely differ from those in blood.

The receptor comes from a man in his late teens or twenties in good health. Sequences were obtained from memory CD4+ T cells sorted from blood. According to the study, the label for this sample's cell subset or site signals: CD45RA-negative fraction. This sequence uses TRBV2 and TRBJ1-5; a stretch of 8 junction bases matches TRBD1. The CDR3 protein is CASVRDRFNQPQHF. The DNA reads as follows: TGTGCCAGCGTCCGGGACAGGTTTAATCAGCCCCAGCATTTT.